These 13 T cell receptor beta chains came from one sample sequenced in a study of cytomegalovirus exposure and HLA in healthy donors. The primer mix had 60 Vbeta and 13 Jbeta primers. Here immunoSEQ multiplex PCR was the method, and the copy in TCRdb shows in-frame clones only, minus some. The sample lists about 140,000 clones, more than 75% occurring once. The sample taken for sequencing was PBMCs. All receptors derive from a female donor in good health and CMV-seronegative.

The chain couples TRBV7-9 to TRBJ2-7; TRBD2 agrees at 11 bases. From germline, CDR1 is SEHNR and CDR2 FQNEAQ (reference sequence). The CDR3 extends over 14 amino acids. J lost 4 bases, V lost 4 bases, and 3 bases had no gene match. This CDR3 is CASSSWTSGYEQYF. The CDR3 region has the DNA TGTGCCAGCAGCTCATGGACTAGCGGGTACGAGCAGTACTTC.

Only one count was recorded for this clone. The J gene is TRBJ2-7, the V gene TRBV5-4; TRBD1 is a possible D gene (5 bases). Looked up from germline, CDR1 is SGHNT and CDR2 is YYREEE (reference sequence). V was shortened by 3 bases and J by 3 bases, with 10 bases between the two germline ends. CDR3 length equals 13 residues. CDR3 coding DNA: TGTGCCAGCAGCTCGGAACAGGTCTACGAGCAGTACTTC. It yields the protein CASSSEQVYEQYF. Filled out from reference TRBV5-4 and TRBJ2-7, the complete variable domain reads ETGVTQSPTHLIKTRGQQVTLRCSSQSGHNTVSWYQQALGQGPQFIFQYYREEENGRGNFPPRFSGLQFPNYSSELNVNALELDDSALYLCASSSEQVYEQYFGPGTRLTVT.

The rearrangement uses TRBV5-6 and TRBJ2-1; tentative D call: TRBD2 (6 bases). The CDR3 has 14 amino acids. V shed 3 bases and J shed 8 bases, with 15 bases lying between them. Germline V lookup: CDR1 SGHDT, CDR2 YYEEEE. Here the CDR3 DNA reads TGTGCCAGCAGCTGGACTACTCAATGGGATGAGCAGTTCTTC. This gives the protein CASSWTTQWDEQFF. Together with reference TRBV5-6 and TRBJ2-1, the CDR3 gives the full variable domain: DAGVTQSPTHLIKTRGQQVTLRCSPKSGHDTVSWYQQALGQGPQFIFQYYEEEERQRGNFPDRFSGHQFPNYSSELNVNALLLGDSALYLCASSWTTQWDEQFFGPGTRLTVL.

This sequence joins TRBV7-2 and TRBJ2-5; 9 bases fit TRBD1. V trimming: 5 bases; J trimming: 9 bases; junction bases outside the gene matches: 13. This CDR3 is 15 amino acids long. Germline CDR1 reads SGHTA; CDR2 reads FQGNSA. The CDR3 sequence is CASSLDRGRLEAQYF. The CDR3 bases are TGTGCCAGCAGCCTGGACAGGGGACGTCTCGAGGCCCAGTACTTC. The full variable domain, with the rest looked up from reference TRBV7-2 and TRBJ2-5, is GAGVSQSPSNKVTEKGKDVELRCDPISGHTALYWYRQSLGQGLEFLIYFQGNSAPDKSGLPSDRFSAERTGGSVSTLTIQRTQQEDSAVYLCASSLDRGRLEAQYFGPGTRLLVL.

This chain joins TRBV19 and TRBJ2-7; the match to TRBD1 covers 7 bases. After removal of 6 bases from V and 3 bases from J, the junction contained 8 bases not matched to a gene. The CDR3 is 14 residues long. From germline, CDR1 is LNHDA and CDR2 SQIVND (reference sequence). For the CDR3, the DNA is TGTGCCAGTAGCCTCCGGGACAGAGTCTACGAGCAGTACTTC. It encodes CASSLRDRVYEQYF.

With regard to this clone: Mismatch with germline at one junction end may stem from a read error. The rearrangement joins TRBV7-7 to TRBJ2-3; 10 bases map to TRBD2. The CDR3 has 15 residues. Germline values: CDR1 SSHAT, CDR2 FNYEAQ (reference sequence). In nucleotides, the CDR3 is TGTGCTAGCAGTTCTAGCGGGAGTAACGCAGATACGCAGTATTTT. This sequence encodes CASSSSGSNADTQYF.

V is TRBV4-3 and J is TRBJ2-7, with D unclear. The germline V gene encodes CDR1 LGHNA and CDR2 YSLEER. Trimming removed 4 bases from V and 0 bases from J, with 10 bases in between. The CDR3 length is 14 residues. Here the CDR3 reads CASSLARSSYEQYF. The DNA of the CDR3 is TGCGCCAGCAGCCTTGCGAGGAGCTCCTACGAGCAGTACTTC.

V is TRBV6-6 and J is TRBJ2-5, with D possibly matching TRBD1 (5 bases). The germline V gene has CDR1 MNHNY and CDR2 SVGAGI (reference sequence). The V end was cut by 2 bases, the J end by 5 bases, with 9 bases between. There are 13 residues in the CDR3. CDR3 residues: CASSYNRRETQYF. The CDR3 DNA is TGTGCCAGCAGTTACAACAGGCGGGAGACCCAGTACTTC.

This chain joins TRBV28 and TRBJ2-3; no clear D gene. The CDR3 has 15 residues. CDR1 is MDHEN, CDR2 SYDVKM, per germline. V shed 6 bases and J shed 9 bases, with 22 bases lying between them. CDR3 sequence (DNA): TGTGCCAGCAGAGAGTACCTCGGCCCAGGTAGGACGCAGTATTTT. The encoded protein is CASREYLGPGRTQYF.

This clone was detected only a few times. CDR3 sequence: CASSRSGQETQYF. For the CDR3, the DNA is TGTGCCAGCAGCCGCAGCGGGCAAGAGACCCAGTACTTC. V gene TRBV6-5 combines with J gene TRBJ2-5, with D maybe TRBD2 (6 bases). V lost 6 bases to trimming and J lost 2 bases, with 10 bases between them. Germline loops: CDR1 MNHEY, CDR2 SVGAGI. The CDR3 has 13 amino acids.

The chain couples TRBV7-2 to TRBJ1-1; a possible D gene is TRBD1 (5 bases). Trimming removed 1 base from V and 5 bases from J, with 11 bases in between. The germline CDR1 and CDR2 sequences are SGHTA and FQGNSA. CDR3 size: 14 residues. Here the CDR3 reads CASSLGTRGTEAFF. Written as DNA, the CDR3 is TGTGCCAGCAGCTTAGGCACCCGGGGGACTGAAGCTTTCTTT.

This clone was counted many times. The chain recombines TRBV19 with TRBJ1-5; no clear D. The CDR3 extends over 12 amino acids. Trimming cost V 1 base and J 5 bases, with 3 bases left between them. Looked up from germline, CDR1 is LNHDA and CDR2 is SQIVND (reference sequence). CDR3 sequence reads: CASSIADQPQHF. The CDR3 DNA sequence: TGTGCCAGTAGTATAGCCGATCAGCCCCAGCATTTT.

The rearrangement links TRBV7-9 to TRBJ1-2, with 7 bases identical to TRBD1. CDR1 and CDR2 (germline): SEHNR, FQNEAQ (reference sequence). The CDR3 totals 13 residues. V lost 4 bases to trimming and J lost 7 bases; unmatched junction nucleotides: 6. The CDR3 DNA reads as TGTGCCAGCAGCTCCAACAGGGGACGTGGCTACACCTTC. This gives the protein CASSSNRGRGYTF.